This T cell receptor beta chain was sequenced for a study of a mutant IDH1 vaccine in newly diagnosed glioma. Clones were sequenced by immunoSEQ multiplex PCR, and TCRdb holds only the in-frame ones, with some missing. The table shows tens of thousands of clones, with around four fifths occurring only once. Germline trimming cut 3 bases from V and 5 bases from J; bases unmatched to any gene: 6. Germline CDR1 is SGHRS and CDR2 is YFSETQ. CDR3 length: 14 residues. This clone was recorded once. Time point defined: baseline, week 1 (first vaccination visit). Regarding treatment: pre-vaccination baseline after standard-of-care therapy.

This TCR was recovered from a woman between 18 and 30 years old with glioma. Some clones in this sample may be carry-over from other donors' samples. The V gene is TRBV5-1, the J gene TRBJ2-5, with 8 bases fitting TRBD1. This specimen consisted of peripheral blood mononuclear cells (PBMCs), obtained from a glioma patient treated with radiotherapy, temozolomide or both. This CDR3 reads CASSSQGARETQYF. CDR3 nucleotide sequence: TGCGCCAGCAGCTCCCAGGGGGCCCGCGAGACCCAGTACTTC.